Shown below are 5 T cell receptor beta chains from a single sample sequenced in a study of shared clonotypes between healthy human individuals. Profiled with immunoSEQ multiplex PCR; TCRdb holds only in-frame clones, not every one. Seen here are 2 million to 3 million clones, over 85% observed once, and the top ten hold roughly 0.36%. Sequences were obtained from naive CD4+ T cells from PBMCs. Subset meaning: CD45RA+ positively selected. The receptors originated from a man between 18 and 35 years old in good health. Some clones in this sample may be carry-over from other donors' samples.

This clone was recorded only once. Other DNA sequences in the same sample also yield this CDR3. The rearrangement joins TRBV28 to TRBJ2-7; perhaps TRBD2 as D (6 bases). The CDR3 extends over 12 amino acids. V was cut by 2 bases and J by 7 bases, with 9 bases left in between. The V gene's germline CDR1 is MDHEN and CDR2 SYDVKM. CDR3 sequence: CASSLLGREQYF. CDR3 DNA sequence: TGTGCCAGCAGTTTACTAGGGAGGGAGCAGTACTTC.

The chain carries TRBV7-9 and TRBJ1-2; D is unresolved. CDR1 is SEHNR and CDR2 is FQNEAQ in the germline V gene (reference sequence). V lost 4 bases to trimming and J lost 6 bases, with 15 bases between them. The CDR3 runs to 14 residues. The chain's CDR3 is CASSYPDRTDGYTF. The CDR3 DNA follows: TGTGCCAGCAGCTATCCAGATCGGACGGATGGCTACACCTTC. The full variable domain, in which reference TRBV7-9 and TRBJ1-2 provide the parts outside the CDR3, is DTGVSQNPRHKITKRGQNVTFRCDPISEHNRLYWYRQTLGQGPEFLTYFQNEAQLEKSRLLSDRFSAERPKGSFSTLEIQRTEQGDSAMYLCASSYPDRTDGYTFGSGTRLTVV.

This rearrangement joins TRBV11-2 to TRBJ2-1, with TRBD2 matching over 9 bases. CDR1 is SGHAT, CDR2 FQNNGV, per germline. The CDR3 runs 17 residues. The J segment lost 5 bases and the V segment lost 1 base, leaving 9 bases of the junction unmatched. DNA of the CDR3: TGTGCCAGCAGCTTAGGACTAGCGGAAGCCCAAGACAATGAGCAGTTCTTC. It codes for CASSLGLAEAQDNEQFF.

The rearrangement joins TRBV18 to TRBJ1-1; D call uncertain. The germline V gene encodes CDR1 KGHSH and CDR2 LQKENI. CDR3 length: 11 residues. The germline V and J ends were trimmed by 8 bases and 5 bases, with 9 bases remaining between them. CDR3 sequence (DNA): TGTGCCAGCGTGGAAGGAACTGAAGCTTTCTTT. This sequence encodes CASVEGTEAFF.

J is TRBJ1-1 and V is TRBV27; possibly TRBD1 for D (6 bases). There are 13 residues in the CDR3. Germline values: CDR1 MNHEY, CDR2 SMNVEV (reference sequence). The V and J ends lost 7 bases and 1 base respectively, with 10 bases between them. This CDR3 reads CASNRDKNTEAFF. The CDR3 nucleotides are TGTGCCAGCAACCGGGACAAGAACACTGAAGCTTTCTTT.